The rows below give T cell receptor beta chains drawn from one sample of a study of blood T cell repertoires in COVID-19. Libraries were prepared by immunoSEQ multiplex PCR; TCRdb keeps only in-frame clonotypes and omits some of them. Of a few hundred thousand clones in the sample, approximately 81% are singletons; the top ten hold 3% to 4%. Input material: peripheral blood. The receptors were sampled from a young woman with acute or convalescent COVID-19. The conserved cysteine and the conserved F or W are not part of the CDR3 here.

v_call cdr3_length cdr3_aa
TRBV28 12 ASSMPGLNTEAF
TRBV5-1 11 ASSAGQGRGYT
TRBV5-4 13 ASSLEGDPYNEQF
TRBV9 13 ASSPVGAPYNEQF
TRBV27 12 ASTSKGDTGELF
TRBV18 13 ASSPGQGTTQPQH
TRBV13 14 ASSVQGIDTTGELF
TRBV5-4 13 ASSLAGDLNTEAF
TRBV18 13 ASSPGAGAGNTIY
TRBV5-4 16 ASSYLWGTGTTDTEAF
TRBV5-1 12 ASSTTSGTDTQY